This TCR beta chain was identified during a study of blood T cells in healthy people across ages. Findings and caveats of the study: Versus aged donors, long-lived donors had higher diversity and more naive CD4+ cells.

V shed 5 bases, J shed 7 bases, and the junction held 7 bases outside the gene matches. Germline CDR1 MNHEY, CDR2 SMNVEV (reference sequence). This CDR3 has 15 amino acids. As to this clonotype: Its antigen is not identified.

PCR was performed a second time for about 6 to 12 cycles using a sample-barcoded 5' primer and a J-beta primer mix. Each cDNA molecule carried a tag from a template-switch adaptor that contained 12 random nucleotides. TCRdb redid the calling of the 5' RACE reads with MiXCR, one entry per CDR3 protein. The profile shows around 940,000 distinct CDR3 sequences, 45% to 60% of them singletons. The clonotype originates from a woman in her sixties or seventies in good health. Sequencing used blood. The chain links TRBV27 to TRBJ1-6; 8 bases fit TRBD1. The CDR3 here is CASSAGGLRNSPLHF. CDR3 DNA: TGTGCCAGCAGTGCAGGGGGCCTTCGGAATTCACCCCTCCACTTT.